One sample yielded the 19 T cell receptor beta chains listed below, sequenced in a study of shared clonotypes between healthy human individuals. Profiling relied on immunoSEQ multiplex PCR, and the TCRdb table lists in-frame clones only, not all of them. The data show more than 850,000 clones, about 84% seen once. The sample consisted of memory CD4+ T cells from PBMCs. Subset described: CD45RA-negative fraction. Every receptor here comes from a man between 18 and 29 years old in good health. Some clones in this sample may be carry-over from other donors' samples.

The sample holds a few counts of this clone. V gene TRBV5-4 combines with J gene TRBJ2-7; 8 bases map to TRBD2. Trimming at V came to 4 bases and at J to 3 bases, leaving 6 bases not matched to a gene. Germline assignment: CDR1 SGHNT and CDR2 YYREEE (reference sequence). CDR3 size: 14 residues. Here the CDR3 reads CASSSTGTSYEQYF. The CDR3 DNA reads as TGTGCCAGCAGCAGTACCGGGACTAGCTACGAGCAGTACTTC.

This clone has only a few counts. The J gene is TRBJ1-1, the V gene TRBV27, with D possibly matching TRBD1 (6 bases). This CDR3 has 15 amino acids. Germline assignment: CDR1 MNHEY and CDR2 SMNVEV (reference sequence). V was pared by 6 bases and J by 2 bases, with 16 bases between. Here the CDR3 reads CASRRGPVFNTEAFF. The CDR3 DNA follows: TGTGCCAGCAGACGGGGGCCGGTATTTAACACTGAAGCTTTCTTT.

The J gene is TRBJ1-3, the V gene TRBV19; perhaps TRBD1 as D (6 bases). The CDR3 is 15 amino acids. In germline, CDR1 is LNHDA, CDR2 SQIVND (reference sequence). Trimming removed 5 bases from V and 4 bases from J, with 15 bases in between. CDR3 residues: CASSLATGLGNTIYF. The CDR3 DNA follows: TGTGCCAGTAGTTTGGCCACAGGGCTCGGAAACACCATATATTTT.

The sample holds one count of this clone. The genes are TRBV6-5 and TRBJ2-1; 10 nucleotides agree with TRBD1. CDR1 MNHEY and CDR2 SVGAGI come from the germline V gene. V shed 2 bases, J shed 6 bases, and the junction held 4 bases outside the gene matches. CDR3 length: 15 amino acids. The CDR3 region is CASSYDRGRVNEQFF. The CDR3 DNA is TGTGCCAGCAGTTACGACAGGGGGCGTGTCAATGAGCAGTTCTTC.

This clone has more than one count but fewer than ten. CDR3: CASSVGRISNQPQHF. In nucleotides, the CDR3 is TGTGCCAGCAGCGTAGGAAGGATTAGCAATCAGCCCCAGCATTTT. The chain links TRBV9 to TRBJ1-5; D uncertain. Germline V gene data show CDR1 as SGDLS and CDR2 as YYNGEE. The V and J ends lost 0 bases and 0 bases respectively, with 7 bases between them. The CDR3 is 15 residues long.

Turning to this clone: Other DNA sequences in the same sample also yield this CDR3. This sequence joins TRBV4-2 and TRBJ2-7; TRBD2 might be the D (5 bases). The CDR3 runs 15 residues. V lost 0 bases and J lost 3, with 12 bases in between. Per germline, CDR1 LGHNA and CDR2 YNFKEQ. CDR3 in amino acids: CASSQDLSGYYEQYF. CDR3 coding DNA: TGTGCCAGCAGCCAAGATCTTTCGGGATACTACGAGCAGTACTTC.

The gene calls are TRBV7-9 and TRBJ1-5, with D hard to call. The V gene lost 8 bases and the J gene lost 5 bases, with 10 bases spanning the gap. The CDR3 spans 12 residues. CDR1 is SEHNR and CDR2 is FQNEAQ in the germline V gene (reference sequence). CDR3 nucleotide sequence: TGTGCCAGCGAGTCTTTGGATCAGCCCCAGCATTTT. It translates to CASESLDQPQHF.

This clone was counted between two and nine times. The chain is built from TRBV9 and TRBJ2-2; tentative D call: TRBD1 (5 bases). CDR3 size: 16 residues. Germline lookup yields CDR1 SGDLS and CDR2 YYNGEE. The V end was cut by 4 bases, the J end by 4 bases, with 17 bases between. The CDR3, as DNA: TGTGCCAGCAGCCCTCAGGGTGTATGGGGCACCGGGGAGCTGTTTTTT. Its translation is CASSPQGVWGTGELFF.

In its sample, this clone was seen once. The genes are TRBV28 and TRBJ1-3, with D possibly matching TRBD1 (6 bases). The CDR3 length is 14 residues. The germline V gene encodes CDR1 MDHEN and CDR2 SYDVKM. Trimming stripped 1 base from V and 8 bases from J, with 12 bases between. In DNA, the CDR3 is TGTGCCAGCAGTTTATTGGGGGGGGCGGACACCATATATTTT. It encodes CASSLLGGADTIYF. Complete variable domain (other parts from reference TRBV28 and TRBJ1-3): DVKVTQSSRYLVKRTGEKVFLECVQDMDHENMFWYRQDPGLGLRLIYFSYDVKMKEKGDIPEGYSVSREKKERFSLILESASTNQTSMYLCASSLLGGADTIYFGEGSWLTVV.

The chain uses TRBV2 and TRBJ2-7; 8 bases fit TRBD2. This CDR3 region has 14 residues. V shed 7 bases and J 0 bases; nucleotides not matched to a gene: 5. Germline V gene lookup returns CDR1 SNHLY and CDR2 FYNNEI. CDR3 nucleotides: TGTGCCAGCATGGTGAGCGGGAGCTCCTACGAGCAGTACTTC. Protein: CASMVSGSSYEQYF.

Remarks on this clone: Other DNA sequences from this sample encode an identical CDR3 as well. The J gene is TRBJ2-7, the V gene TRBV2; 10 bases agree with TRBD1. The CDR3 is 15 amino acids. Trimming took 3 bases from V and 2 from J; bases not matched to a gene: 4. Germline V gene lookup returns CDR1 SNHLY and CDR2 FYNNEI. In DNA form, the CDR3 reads TGTGCCAGCAGTGAGGGTGGGACAGGGGCCTACGAGCAGTACTTC. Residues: CASSEGGTGAYEQYF.

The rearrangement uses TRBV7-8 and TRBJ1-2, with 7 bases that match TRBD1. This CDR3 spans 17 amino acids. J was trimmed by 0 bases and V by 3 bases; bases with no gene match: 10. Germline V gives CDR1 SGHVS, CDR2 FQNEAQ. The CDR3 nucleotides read TGTGCCAGCAGCTTGCAGGCCGGGACAGCTACTAACTATGGCTACACCTTC. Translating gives CASSLQAGTATNYGYTF.

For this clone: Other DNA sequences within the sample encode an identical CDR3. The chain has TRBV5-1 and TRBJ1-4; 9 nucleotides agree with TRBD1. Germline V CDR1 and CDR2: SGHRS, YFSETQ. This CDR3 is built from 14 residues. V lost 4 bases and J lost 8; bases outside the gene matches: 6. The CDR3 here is CASSAGQGPEKLFF. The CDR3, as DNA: TGCGCCAGCAGCGCAGGACAGGGGCCGGAAAAACTGTTTTTT. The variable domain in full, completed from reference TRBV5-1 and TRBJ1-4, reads KAGVTQTPRYLIKTRGQQVTLSCSPISGHRSVSWYQQTPGQGLQFLFEYFSETQRNKGNFPGRFSGRQFSNSRSEMNVSTLELGDSALYLCASSAGQGPEKLFFGSGTQLSVL.

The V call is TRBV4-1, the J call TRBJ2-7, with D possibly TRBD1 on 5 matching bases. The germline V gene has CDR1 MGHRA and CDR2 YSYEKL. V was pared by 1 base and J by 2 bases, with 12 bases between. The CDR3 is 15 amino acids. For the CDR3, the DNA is TGCGCCAGCAGCCAAGCGGACATAAAAACCTACGAGCAGTACTTC. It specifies CASSQADIKTYEQYF.

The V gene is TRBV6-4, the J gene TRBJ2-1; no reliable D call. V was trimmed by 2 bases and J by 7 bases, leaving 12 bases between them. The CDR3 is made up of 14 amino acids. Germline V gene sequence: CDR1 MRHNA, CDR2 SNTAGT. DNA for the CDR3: TGTGCCAGCAGTGACGGTAGGGATATGAATGAGCAGTTCTTC. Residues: CASSDGRDMNEQFF.

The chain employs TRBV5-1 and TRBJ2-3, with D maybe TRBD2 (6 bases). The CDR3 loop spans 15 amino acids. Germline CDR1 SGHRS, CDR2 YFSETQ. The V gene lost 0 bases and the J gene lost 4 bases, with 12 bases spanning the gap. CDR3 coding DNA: TGCGCCAGCAGCTTGGCCGGGAGCGTCCCAGATACGCAGTATTTT. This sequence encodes CASSLAGSVPDTQYF.

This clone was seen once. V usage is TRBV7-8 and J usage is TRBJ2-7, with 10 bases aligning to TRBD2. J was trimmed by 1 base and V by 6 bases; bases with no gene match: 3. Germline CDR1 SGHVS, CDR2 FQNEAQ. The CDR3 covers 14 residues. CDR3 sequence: CASREREGSYEQYF. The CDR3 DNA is TGTGCCAGCAGGGAGCGGGAGGGATCCTACGAGCAGTACTTC.

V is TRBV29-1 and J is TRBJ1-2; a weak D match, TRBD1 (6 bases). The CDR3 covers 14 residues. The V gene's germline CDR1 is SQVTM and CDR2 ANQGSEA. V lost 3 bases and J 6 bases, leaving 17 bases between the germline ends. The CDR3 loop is CSVEVVWGPHGYTF. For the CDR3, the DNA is TGCAGCGTTGAGGTCGTGTGGGGGCCGCATGGCTACACCTTC.

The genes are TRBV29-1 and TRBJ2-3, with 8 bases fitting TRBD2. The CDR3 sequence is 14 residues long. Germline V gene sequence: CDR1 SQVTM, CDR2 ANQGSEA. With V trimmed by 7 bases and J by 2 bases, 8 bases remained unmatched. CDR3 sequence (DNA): TGCAGCGGGAAAATAGCGGGGTCCACAGATACGCAGTATTTT. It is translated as CSGKIAGSTDTQYF.